Listed below are T cell receptor beta chains from one sample, sequenced in a study of cytomegalovirus exposure and HLA in healthy donors. Clones were read by immunoSEQ multiplex PCR, and TCRdb kept only the in-frame ones, dropping some. The sample has 150,000 to 200,000 clones, over 70% seen once. Sequencing was done on a sample of PBMCs. The receptor set was obtained from a middle-aged woman in good health and CMV-seropositive. Each CDR3 is given with its conserved first and last residue. A D gene is named only where the DNA matches it firmly. Clone size is shown for a subset of rows, as once, few, many or a class of expanded clone.

V	J	size	D	DNA	CDR3
TRBV28	TRBJ1-1	.	.	TGTGCCAGCAGCTTGGCGGGTAGAGCCACTGAAGCTTTCTTT	CASSLAGRATEAFF
TRBV5-1	TRBJ1-2	.	.	TGCGCCAGCAGGGTTGGGGGCGCTGACTATGGCTACACCTTC	CASRVGGADYGYTF
TRBV5-8	TRBJ2-7	.	.	TGTGCCAGCAGCAACTTAGACAGGACCTACGAGCAGTACTTC	CASSNLDRTYEQYF
TRBV4-1	TRBJ2-2	.	.	TGCGCCAGCAGCCGAGACGTCGGGGAGCTGTTTTTT	CASSRDVGELFF
TRBV7-8	TRBJ2-3	.	TRBD1	TGTGCCAGCAGCCCAGGGGGCGCGGCAGATACGCAGTATTTT	CASSPGGAADTQYF
TRBV19	TRBJ2-7	.	.	TGTGCCAGCGGCCGCGCGGGGCTCTACGAGCAGTACTTC	CASGRAGLYEQYF
TRBV10-3	TRBJ2-1	.	TRBD2	TGTGCCATCAGTGAAGCCGGCGGGGGCTACAATGAGCAGTTCTTC	CAISEAGGGYNEQFF
TRBV6-5	TRBJ2-7	.	TRBD1	TGTGCCAGCAGTTACGTGGACAGGCCACACGAGCAGTACTTC	CASSYVDRPHEQYF
TRBV10-2	TRBJ2-2	few	.	TGCGCCAGCAGTGAGATCAGGGGGGTTCCCGGGGAGCTGTTTTTT	CASSEIRGVPGELFF
TRBV2	TRBJ1-2	.	TRBD1	TGTGCCAGTAACTACAGGGGCACGGGCTACACCTTC	CASNYRGTGYTF
TRBV19	TRBJ1-1	.	.	TGTGCTAGCATCTCCGGGGGTAGTGAAGCTTTCTTT	CASISGGSEAFF
TRBV30	TRBJ2-2	.	TRBD2	TGTGCCTGGAGTGAGCAGCGGGGGGGCAGGTCCGGGGAGCTGTTTTTT	CAWSEQRGGRSGELFF
TRBV29-1	TRBJ2-1	.	TRBD1	TGCAGCTCAGGGGGCCTTGAGCAGTTCTTC	CSSGGLEQFF
TRBV5-1	TRBJ2-3	.	.	TGCGCCAGCAGGTCAGGTTTTGGCACAGATACGCAGTATTTT	CASRSGFGTDTQYF
TRBV28	TRBJ2-7	.	TRBD1	TGTGCCAGCAGTGTCGGGACAGGGATCCACGAGCAGTACTTC	CASSVGTGIHEQYF
TRBV29-1	TRBJ2-7	.	TRBD2	TGCAGCGCAGGGACTAGCGGGGGGGAGCAGTACTTC	CSAGTSGGEQYF
TRBV10-3	TRBJ1-2	once	TRBD1	TGTGCCATCAGTGGGACAGGGGACGCTGGCTACACCTTC	CAISGTGDAGYTF
TRBV4-3	TRBJ2-7	.	.	TGCGCCAGCAGCCAAGAATTTAGTATCCCCCCCACCTCCTACGAGCAGTACTTC	CASSQEFSIPPTSYEQYF
TRBV7-9	TRBJ1-2	.	.	TGTTCCAGCAGCGAGGCAGGGGCGGGCGGCTACACCTTC	CSSSEAGAGGYTF
TRBV6-6	TRBJ1-2	.	TRBD1	TGTGCCAGCAGTTTATCGGACAGGGGCAACTATGGCTACACCTTC	CASSLSDRGNYGYTF
TRBV28	TRBJ2-7	.	.	TGTGCCAGCAGTCCCGACCGTACGGGGAGGTATTTTGTCTCCTACGAGCAGTACTTC	CASSPDRTGRYFVSYEQYF
TRBV6-5	TRBJ1-1	.	.	TGTGCCAGCAGTTATCACGGGGGCACTGAAGCTTTCTTT	CASSYHGGTEAFF
TRBV5-1	TRBJ2-3	.	.	TGCGCCAGCAGCCGGACTATTGCGGGCACAGATACGCAGTATTTT	CASSRTIAGTDTQYF
TRBV19	TRBJ1-1	.	TRBD1	TGTGCCAGTAGTCCCCTCCGGGACAGGGGTCACACTGAAGCTTTCTTT	CASSPLRDRGHTEAFF
TRBV4-1	TRBJ2-3	.	.	TGCGCCAGCAGCCAAGATCAGGCGGCAGGTGGAGGGTATTTT	CASSQDQAAGGGYF
TRBV5-6	TRBJ1-1	.	.	TGTGCCAGCAGCTTGTACCGGGGGGGGGCTGAAGCTTTCTTT	CASSLYRGGAEAFF
TRBV5-1	TRBJ2-1	.	TRBD2	TGCGCCAGCAGCTCCCTCCCTAGCGGGGGGGCGAATGAGCAGTTCTTC	CASSSLPSGGANEQFF
TRBV7-2	TRBJ1-1	few	.	TGTGCCAGCAGCTTCCGGGACACTGAAGCTTTCTTT	CASSFRDTEAFF
TRBV5-1	TRBJ2-1	once	TRBD2	TGCGCCAGCACACTAGATAGCGGGGGGGCCTACAATGAGCAGTTCTTC	CASTLDSGGAYNEQFF
TRBV6-1	TRBJ1-6	.	.	TGTGCCATCCCGCGACTGAACACCTATAATTCACCCCTCCACTTT	CAIPRLNTYNSPLHF
TRBV7-3	TRBJ2-5	.	.	TGTGCCAGCAGCTTAACGCCCGCGGGTACGCAAGAGACCCAGTACTTC	CASSLTPAGTQETQYF
TRBV6-5	TRBJ1-1	.	.	TGTGCCAGCAGCACAGGGTACACTGAAGCTTTCTTT	CASSTGYTEAFF
TRBV30	TRBJ2-1	once	TRBD1	TGTGCCTGGAGTGGGCTACAGGGGAATGAGCAGTTCTTC	CAWSGLQGNEQFF
TRBV9	TRBJ1-3	.	.	TGTGCCAGCAGCGTAGATAACAGTAGATCCAACACCATATATTTT	CASSVDNSRSNTIYF
TRBV5-1	TRBJ1-2	.	.	TGCGCCAGCCGGGACACCGGGTGGAATAACTATGGCTACACCTTC	CASRDTGWNNYGYTF
TRBV4-2	TRBJ2-5	.	.	TGTGCCAGCAGCCAAGCGGAGAGGGGGGGCATGGGGACCCAGTACTTC	CASSQAERGGMGTQYF
TRBV4-1	TRBJ2-7	.	.	TGCGCCAGCAGCCGAAACGGCGAGCAGTACTTC	CASSRNGEQYF
TRBV7-3	TRBJ1-1	few	TRBD1	TGTGCCAGCAGCCAAGGACAGGGTCAGGCGGCTTTCTTT	CASSQGQGQAAFF